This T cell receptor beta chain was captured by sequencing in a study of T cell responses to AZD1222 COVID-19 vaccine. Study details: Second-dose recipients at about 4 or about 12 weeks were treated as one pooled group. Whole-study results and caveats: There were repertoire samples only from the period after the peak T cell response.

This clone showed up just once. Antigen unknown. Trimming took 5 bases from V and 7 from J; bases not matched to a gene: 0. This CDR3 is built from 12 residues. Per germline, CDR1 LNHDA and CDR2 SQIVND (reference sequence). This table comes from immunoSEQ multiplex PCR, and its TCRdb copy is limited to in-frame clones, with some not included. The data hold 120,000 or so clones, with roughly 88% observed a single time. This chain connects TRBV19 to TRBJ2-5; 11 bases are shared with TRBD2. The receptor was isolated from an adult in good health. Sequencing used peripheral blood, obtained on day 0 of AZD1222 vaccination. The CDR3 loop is CASSGTSGTQYF. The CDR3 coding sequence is TGTGCCAGTAGTGGGACTAGCGGGACCCAGTACTTC.